This T cell receptor beta chain was identified in a study of shared clonotypes between healthy human individuals. Across the study: A couple of female and three male donors aged 18 to 49 were enrolled. CD4 naive and CD4 memory each took three plates per donor, while CD8 naive took two and CD8 memory one.

TCRdb keeps only in-frame clones here, not all; method: immunoSEQ multiplex PCR. This sample has over a million clones; 70% to 80% occur once, and the top ten carry around 1.4%. Points from the study as a whole: Non-shared clonotypes were found to have lower generation probabilities than the clonotypes that were shared by all four of the sorted-subset donors.

With regard to this clone: Its antigen is unidentified.

The germline gives CDR1 MNHEY, CDR2 SMNVEV (reference sequence). After removal of 4 bases from V and 1 base from J, the junction contained 3 bases not matched to a gene. The length of the CDR3 is 15 residues. The V gene is TRBV27, the J gene TRBJ1-5; 8 bases fit TRBD1. The receptor comes from a man between 18 and 35 years old in good health. The sample taken for sequencing was memory CD4+ T cells sorted from blood. Subset: CD45RA-negative fraction. CDR3 in amino acids: CASSSDRGSNQPQHF. The CDR3 bases are TGTGCCAGCAGTTCAGACAGGGGAAGCAATCAGCCCCAGCATTTT.